This TCR beta chain originates from a study of Graves' ophthalmopathy and Graves' hyperthyroidism (dated by TCRdb to between 2018 and 2020). About the full investigation: Stable hyperthyroidism was defined as no progression to ophthalmopathy within 18 months of follow-up. The study used signatures of the TCR beta repertoire to tell Graves' ophthalmopathy apart from Graves' hyperthyroidism and to predict which patients would progress to ophthalmopathy. In total, 135 blood samples were TCR-sequenced: approximately 40 ophthalmopathy, roughly 80 hyperthyroidism and roughly 17 hyperthyroidism-to-ophthalmopathy patients. To explore V-J signatures that distinguish ophthalmopathy from hyperthyroidism, a discovery set of 100 patients was enrolled, made up of about 40 with ophthalmopathy and roughly 55 with stable hyperthyroidism. An independent validation cohort comprised some 19 hyperthyroidism patients and over 15 patients who later progressed from hyperthyroidism to ophthalmopathy. In roughly six hyperthyroidism patients, the T-cell repertoire of thyroid tissue was compared with the T-cell repertoire of blood. Following sample collection, hyperthyroidism patients were given methimazole at a starting dose of 30 mg daily, and ophthalmopathy patients were given high-dose intravenous methylprednisolone. Broad study findings and their caveats: In validation, the model predicted ophthalmopathy progression with about 71% sensitivity and less than 80% specificity; roughly eleven predicted patients were CT-confirmed with GO in a median of approximately six months. In cross-validation, the 13-signature model distinguished ophthalmopathy from stable hyperthyroidism with approximately 90% sensitivity and around 84% specificity, while in the test set the corresponding values were roughly 80% and 75%. Among expanded thyroid clonotypes with frequency above 0.001, most also showed up in blood, which suggests that blood repertoires may reflect the thyroid immune response. Sample size was not statistically predetermined, and group allocation was not concealed from the investigators.

Concerning this clonotype itself: Its specific antigen is unknown. A read error may produce the germline difference seen at one junction end.

For repertoire sequencing, TCR beta CDR3 regions were amplified from RNA transcripts. HTBI primers and the Qiagen OneStep RT-PCR kit were used in a first-round RT-PCR, which was followed by a second-round multiplex PCR, size selection and purification. The libraries underwent paired-end sequencing with 100 bp reads on an Illumina HiSeq2000. As for how the authors treated the data: SOAPnuke was used for read processing, and reads with adapters, uncalled bases, a mean Phred below 15, or no exact constant-primer or identifier match were discarded. High-quality paired reads were merged with COPE v1.2.5. Unique nucleotide sequences were defined as clonotypes and aligned to IMGT TRB V, D and J references using MiTCR v1.1. The analysis was limited to V-J combinations with a frequency above 0.0001, which together covered about 99% of repertoires. For each V-J combination, a TCR clonal expansion and chaos score was defined as F50 clonal expansion divided by the chaos observed in the TCRdist matrix. Welch's t-statistics and random forest were used to reduce features to about a dozen V-J combinations, which were fed into a naive Bayes classifier. The similarity between thyroid and blood repertoires was quantified using the Morisita-Horn index. The public reads were run again by TCRdb, first through fastp at Q25 and then through MiXCR, and only productive beta chains were kept. Each entry merges the rows of one CDR3 protein and shows their most common DNA and genes. These V and J calls originate from TCRdb's pipeline instead of the authors' own analysis. In all, the sample holds over a million distinct CDR3 sequences, and about two fifths of those were seen once. The ten largest clones capture 11% of the sample.

CDR3 length: 13 amino acids, cysteine to phenylalanine. Just CDR3 DNA is preserved here, 39 bases in frame from base 1. Hyperthyroidism patients were newly diagnosed, were aged 18 to 65 years, and had a disease duration under 2 months. Patients with other autoimmune diseases, uncontrolled infections, pregnancy or lactation were excluded. Diagnosis relied on clinical symptoms, serum thyroxine, TRAb, thyroid ultrasound and orbital computed tomography. Total RNA was extracted using Trizol reagent, and RNA quality was checked on an Agilent 2100 Bioanalyzer. The sample consisted of peripheral blood or thyroid tissue (not recorded which). This TCR was recovered from an adult man with Graves' hyperthyroidism. The chain uses TRBV12-3 or TRBV12-4 and TRBJ2-7; a tentative D call is TRBD1 (5 bases match). This receptor carries the CDR3 CAGSLDSTYEQYF. The DNA sequence is as follows: TGTGCCGGCAGCCTCGACAGTACCTACGAGCAGTACTTC.